Listed below are T cell receptor beta chains from one sample, sequenced in a study of PD-L1 blockade in urothelial cancer. Profiled with immunoSEQ multiplex PCR; TCRdb holds only in-frame clones, not every one. The sample consists of tens of thousands of clones, around 89% of them appearing once. Specimen: PBMCs, collected around atezolizumab (anti-PD-L1) treatment. The receptors originated from a man aged 60 to 69 with urothelial cancer. Both conserved end residues are part of each CDR3. The D gene is left open where the match is weak. The size entry is marked missing in some rows and otherwise reads once, few, many or a size class.

CDR3 protein | CDR3 DNA | J gene | D gene | V gene | clone size
CSARANNEQFF | TGCAGTGCTAGAGCTAACAATGAGCAGTTCTTC | TRBJ2-1 | . | TRBV20-1 | once
CASSQGAGGDEQFF | TGCGCCAGCAGCCAGGGGGCGGGAGGGGATGAGCAGTTCTTC | TRBJ2-1 | . | TRBV5-1 | .
CASSPREETQYF | TGTGCCAGCAGCCCCAGGGAAGAGACCCAGTACTTC | TRBJ2-5 | . | TRBV7-2 | .
CATSMGAGGTYNEQFF | TGTGCCACCAGCATGGGAGCGGGGGGGACCTACAATGAGCAGTTCTTC | TRBJ2-1 | TRBD2 | TRBV15 | .
CASSPSTAGGYEQYF | TGTGCCAGCTCACCAAGTACGGCAGGGGGTTACGAGCAGTACTTC | TRBJ2-7 | TRBD1 | TRBV18 | .
CAWSPLGNYGYTF | TGTGCCTGGAGTCCCCTAGGAAACTATGGCTACACCTTC | TRBJ1-2 | . | TRBV30 | .
CASSPYSGRHVGSNQPQHF | TGTGCCAGCTCACCATACTCCGGGAGGCATGTAGGGAGCAATCAGCCCCAGCATTTT | TRBJ1-5 | . | TRBV18 | .
CASSIGTGGDGKLFF | TGTGCCAGCAGCATCGGGACAGGGGGCGATGGAAAACTGTTTTTT | TRBJ1-4 | TRBD1 | TRBV9 | once
CASSRRTGHNSPLHF | TGTGCCAGCAGTCGCCGGACAGGGCATAATTCACCCCTCCACTTT | TRBJ1-6 | TRBD1 | TRBV28 | few
CASSAKSLQETQYF | TGTGCCAGCAGCGCAAAGAGTCTCCAAGAGACCCAGTACTTC | TRBJ2-5 | . | TRBV9 | .
CASSLGTGNTEAFF | TGTGCCAGCAGCTTGGGAACAGGGAACACTGAAGCTTTCTTT | TRBJ1-1 | . | TRBV5-6 | .
CASSVDTGLNTEAFF | TGTGCCAGCAGCGTAGATACAGGGCTGAACACTGAAGCTTTCTTT | TRBJ1-1 | . | TRBV9 | .
CASSFPGLAGGPDYEQYF | TGTGCCAGCAGCTTTCCGGGACTAGCGGGAGGGCCGGACTACGAGCAGTACTTC | TRBJ2-7 | TRBD2 | TRBV5-4 | .
CASSFRDRVLNTEAFF | TGTGCCAGCAGCTTCAGGGACAGGGTCCTGAACACTGAAGCTTTCTTT | TRBJ1-1 | TRBD1 | TRBV5-4 | .
CASSHTGGGGEKLFF | TGTGCCAGCAGTCACACAGGGGGCGGTGGAGAAAAACTGTTTTTT | TRBJ1-4 | TRBD1 | TRBV27 | .